These 31 T cell receptor beta chains originate from one sample sequenced in a study of blood T cells in healthy people across ages. Using a J-beta primer mix together with a sample-barcoded 5' primer, a second PCR was run for roughly 7 to 11 cycles. Each CDR3 protein gets one entry after TCRdb re-called the 5' RACE reads with MiXCR. In the table there are about 1.6 million distinct CDR3 sequences, about 35% of which are singletons. Input material: blood. The receptors derive from a woman in her twenties or thirties in good health.

This clonotype turned up a few times. The chain has TRBV7-6 and TRBJ2-3, with TRBD1 identical over 7 bases. Germline V gene sequence: CDR1 SGHVS, CDR2 FNYEAQ. V was pared by 3 bases and J by 6 bases, with 12 bases of the junction left unmatched. The CDR3 sequence is 16 residues long. The CDR3 bases are TGTGCCAGCAGCTTGGAGCGACAGGGAATGGGGGATACGCAGTATTTT. Amino acids: CASSLERQGMGDTQYF.

This chain links TRBV6-2 or TRBV6-3 with TRBJ1-6; no firm D call. V shed 2 bases and J shed 6 bases, with 11 bases lying between them. Germline V gene data show CDR1 as MNHEY and CDR2 as SVGEGT. CDR3 length: 15 amino acids. Here the CDR3 reads CASSYGSGFNSPLHF. CDR3 sequence (DNA): TGTGCCAGCAGTTACGGTTCCGGGTTTAATTCACCCCTCCACTTT.

This clonotype was seen a few times. The gene calls are TRBV20-1 and TRBJ2-3, with D hard to call. V gave up 6 bases and J gave up 1 base, with 11 bases separating them. The CDR3 has 13 residues. CDR1 and CDR2 from the germline V gene are DFQATT and SNEGSKA (reference sequence). The CDR3 here is CSAQFGRTDTQYF. The DNA for the CDR3 is TGCAGTGCACAGTTTGGTCGCACAGATACGCAGTATTTT.

The V and J genes are TRBV5-1 and TRBJ1-4; D not certain. The CDR3 runs 14 residues. Trimming took 5 bases from V and 4 from J, leaving 12 bases between them. The germline CDR1 and CDR2 sequences are SGHRS and YFSETQ. CDR3 bases: TGCGCCAGCAGGGACGGGGATAATAATGAAAAACTGTTTTTT. It yields the protein CASRDGDNNEKLFF. The full variable domain, rest sourced from reference TRBV5-1 and TRBJ1-4, is KAGVTQTPRYLIKTRGQQVTLSCSPISGHRSVSWYQQTPGQGLQFLFEYFSETQRNKGNFPGRFSGRQFSNSRSEMNVSTLELGDSALYLCASRDGDNNEKLFFGSGTQLSVL.

In its sample, this clonotype was seen a few times. This sequence joins TRBV10-3 and TRBJ1-2; 8 bases agree with TRBD1. Unmatched junction bases numbered 6, after V lost 2 bases and J lost 4 bases. Germline CDR1 and CDR2: ENHRY and SYGVKD. The CDR3 spans 15 residues. The CDR3 spells CAISETGQGGYGYTF. For the CDR3, the DNA is TGTGCCATCAGTGAGACCGGACAGGGTGGCTATGGCTACACCTTC.

The rearrangement joins TRBV6-5 to TRBJ2-5; D tentatively fits TRBD1 or TRBD2 (5 bases each). The DNA matches TRBJ2-7 better at its end, which makes the J call doubtful. Germline-derived CDR1 and CDR2 are MNHEY and SVGAGI. The CDR3 covers 13 residues. CDR3 bases: TGTGCCAGCAGTTACGGGGACGATTACGAGCAGTACTTC. Its protein product is CASSYGDDYEQYF.

This clonotype was counted ten times or more. V and J are TRBV7-2 and TRBJ2-3; D uncertain. The CDR3 is 15 amino acids. From germline, CDR1 is SGHTA and CDR2 FQGNSA. Trimming shortened V by 3 bases and J by 2 bases, and 12 bases separated the two germline ends. The CDR3 here is CASSFSRSLTDTQYF. DNA of the CDR3: TGTGCCAGCAGCTTTAGCCGGAGCCTCACAGATACGCAGTATTTT.

The chain links TRBV28 to TRBJ2-7, with 14 bases identical to TRBD2. V lost 5 bases to trimming and J lost 6 bases; unmatched junction nucleotides: 6. The CDR3 is 15 residues long. Germline values: CDR1 MDHEN, CDR2 SYDVKM. CDR3 in DNA: TGTGCCAGCAGTGGACTAGCGGGAGGTGTCGGCGAGCAGTACTTC. This translates into CASSGLAGGVGEQYF.

The sample holds a few counts of this clonotype. This chain uses TRBV12-3 or TRBV12-4 with TRBJ2-1; possibly TRBD1 for D (6 bases). V was clipped by 5 bases and J by 0 bases, with 17 bases between them. The CDR3 totals 17 residues. CDR3 sequence (DNA): TGTGCCAGCAGTAAAACCGGGACACCCGACTCCTACAATGAGCAGTTCTTC. Protein product: CASSKTGTPDSYNEQFF.

This clonotype came up a few times. This chain joins TRBV21-1 and TRBJ2-1; the DNA was not used to check the table's D call, TRBD1. TRBV21-1 is a known pseudogene. The CDR3 is made up of 17 amino acids. In DNA form, the CDR3 reads TGTGCCAGCAGCAAGCTCCCCTGTACTAGGATATATGGTGAGCAGTTCTTC. This codes for CASSKLPCTRIYGEQFF.

The chain is built from TRBV18 and TRBJ2-1; 15 nucleotides align to TRBD2. Per the germline V gene, CDR1 is KGHSH and CDR2 is LQKENI. CDR3 length: 18 amino acids. With 6 bases clipped from V and 7 bases from J, the junction kept 13 bases outside the gene matches. CDR3 sequence: CASSPGLAGGLLWNEQFF. CDR3 bases: TGTGCCAGCTCTCCGGGACTAGCGGGGGGCCTGTTATGGAATGAGCAGTTCTTC. Based on the CDR3 plus reference TRBV18 and TRBJ2-1, the full variable domain is NAGVMQNPRHLVRRRGQEARLRCSPMKGHSHVYWYRQLPEEGLKFMVYLQKENIIDESGMPKERFSAEFPKEGPSILRIQQVVRGDSAAYFCASSPGLAGGLLWNEQFFGPGTRLTVL.

As to this clonotype: Germline is not matched at one junction end, which may reflect a read error. The V gene is TRBV5-1, the J gene TRBJ2-1; tentative D call: TRBD2 (6 bases). CDR1 and CDR2 from the germline V gene are SGHRS and YFSETQ. There are 16 residues in the CDR3. The CDR3 here is CASSSRGAEVWNGQFF. The CDR3 nucleotides are TGCGCCAGCAGCTCCCGCGGGGCAGAGGTTTGGAATGGGCAGTTCTTC.

This clonotype appeared many times. The chain joins TRBV5-1 to TRBJ2-3; D is uncertain. Germline loops: CDR1 SGHRS, CDR2 YFSETQ. This CDR3 has 14 residues. V lost 1 base and J 0 bases, leaving 6 bases between the germline ends. Written as DNA, the CDR3 is TGCGCCAGCAGCTTGACATTTAGCACAGATACGCAGTATTTT. It is translated as CASSLTFSTDTQYF.

In this sample, this clonotype turned up many times. The chain recombines TRBV7-2 with TRBJ2-7; 7 bases map to TRBD2. With V trimmed by 1 base and J by 1 base, 4 bases remained unmatched. The germline V gene has CDR1 SGHTA and CDR2 FQGNSA. The CDR3 is 15 amino acids. The CDR3 sequence is CASSLVGGGSYEQYF. The DNA of the CDR3 is TGTGCCAGCAGCTTAGTTGGGGGGGGATCCTACGAGCAGTACTTC.

The CDR3: CSATTGTGTSNQPQHF. The CDR3 DNA follows: TGCAGTGCTACTACCGGGACAGGGACTAGCAATCAGCCCCAGCATTTT. This chain connects TRBV20-1 to TRBJ1-5, with 9 nucleotides matching TRBD1. The CDR3 consists of 16 residues. J lost 0 bases, V lost 4 bases, and 7 bases had no gene match. CDR1 and CDR2 (germline): DFQATT, SNEGSKA (reference sequence).

This sequence joins TRBV10-3 and TRBJ2-1; tentative D call: TRBD2 (5 bases). The V end lost 2 bases, the J end lost 11 bases, and 13 bases lay between the germline ends. Germline CDR1 and CDR2: ENHRY and SYGVKD. CDR3 size: 13 residues. For the CDR3, the DNA is TGTGCCATCAGTGAGCCGAAGGACGGGAAGCAGTTCTTC. Its translation is CAISEPKDGKQFF.

This clonotype was picked up one time. Relative to the germline gene, one junction end is altered; a read error may explain this. The chain employs TRBV20-1 and TRBJ1-4, with D possibly TRBD1 on 6 matching bases. Germline assignment: CDR1 DFQATT and CDR2 SNEGSKA (reference sequence). The CDR3 has 16 amino acids. CDR3 in DNA: TGCAGTGCTAGAGATGGTAGTGGGGGGCAGGGTGAAAAACGGTTTTTT. Protein sequence: CSARDGSGGQGEKRFF.

The chain carries TRBV7-2 and TRBJ2-2; no clear D gene. Germline values: CDR1 SGHTA, CDR2 FQGNSA. Between the trimmed V and J ends, which lost 5 bases and 2 bases, there was a span of 12 bases. CDR3 length: 15 residues. The CDR3 loop reads CASSNPGYNTGELFF. The CDR3 DNA is TGTGCCAGCAGCAACCCGGGCTACAACACCGGGGAGCTGTTTTTT.

About this clonotype: This may be a read error, as it is one base from a much larger clone. This chain uses TRBV27 with TRBJ2-7; 9 bases are a match to TRBD1. V lost 8 bases to trimming and J lost 5 bases; unmatched junction nucleotides: 10. Germline assignment: CDR1 MNHEY and CDR2 SMNVEV (reference sequence). The CDR3 is made up of 14 amino acids. CDR3 coding DNA: TGTGCCAGCTGGACCGGGACAGGGTGGGACGAGCAGTACTTC. This encodes CASWTGTGWDEQYF.

The gene calls are TRBV5-1 and TRBJ1-6; D not resolved. The CDR3 totals 15 residues. The V gene lost 4 bases and the J gene lost 3 bases, with 11 bases spanning the gap. Germline V gene data show CDR1 as SGHRS and CDR2 as YFSETQ. The CDR3 sequence: CASSTRPNYNSPLHF. The CDR3 DNA follows: TGCGCCAGCAGCACCCGACCGAACTATAATTCACCCCTCCACTTT. Full variable domain (outside the CDR3, taken from reference TRBV5-1 and TRBJ1-6): KAGVTQTPRYLIKTRGQQVTLSCSPISGHRSVSWYQQTPGQGLQFLFEYFSETQRNKGNFPGRFSGRQFSNSRSEMNVSTLELGDSALYLCASSTRPNYNSPLHFGNGTRLTVT.

This clonotype was seen a few times. The V gene is TRBV14, the J gene TRBJ1-1, with 7 bases lining up with TRBD1. CDR1 and CDR2 from the germline V gene are SGHDN and FVKESK. The CDR3 contains 17 residues. The trim removed 1 base at V and 2 bases at J, leaving 10 bases unmatched. The CDR3 sequence: CASSQGSVTGINTEAFF. Written as DNA, the CDR3 is TGTGCCAGCAGCCAAGGGTCTGTGACAGGGATAAACACTGAAGCTTTCTTT.

This clonotype came up a few times. The chain recombines TRBV7-9 with TRBJ2-1; D tentatively reads TRBD1 or TRBD2 (5 bases each). The length of the CDR3 is 13 residues. With 5 bases removed from V and 8 bases from J, the gap between germline ends came to 13 bases. Germline V gene lookup returns CDR1 SEHNR and CDR2 FQNEAQ (reference sequence). CDR3 residues: CASSHEGWDEQFF. The CDR3 DNA follows: TGTGCCAGCAGCCACGAGGGGTGGGATGAGCAGTTCTTC. The whole variable domain, filled in from reference TRBV7-9 and TRBJ2-1, reads DTGVSQNPRHKITKRGQNVTFRCDPISEHNRLYWYRQTLGQGPEFLTYFQNEAQLEKSRLLSDRFSAERPKGSFSTLEIQRTEQGDSAMYLCASSHEGWDEQFFGPGTRLTVL.

This clonotype occurred a few times. The V and J genes are TRBV3-1 and TRBJ1-2, with TRBD1 identical over 9 bases. V shed 2 bases, J shed 2 bases, and the junction held 6 bases outside the gene matches. This CDR3 contains 16 residues. From germline, CDR1 is LGHDT and CDR2 YNNKEL (reference sequence). Here the CDR3 reads CASSQNGQGRNYGYTF. The CDR3 coding sequence is TGTGCCAGCAGCCAAAACGGACAGGGGAGAAACTATGGCTACACCTTC.

This clonotype was counted between two and nine times. CDR3 sequence reads: CASSLDGLDNEKLFF. CDR3 coding DNA: TGTGCCAGCAGTTTAGACGGGCTGGATAATGAAAAACTGTTTTTT. V usage is TRBV12-3 or TRBV12-4 and J usage is TRBJ1-4; D gene ambiguous. This CDR3 spans 15 amino acids. Trimming took off 1 base at V and 4 bases at J, with 10 bases between the two ends.

CDR3 loop: CAWGDRDYNSPLHF. CDR3 sequence (DNA): TGTGCCTGGGGTGACAGGGACTATAATTCACCCCTCCACTTT. The rearrangement joins TRBV30 to TRBJ1-6, with TRBD1 identical over 7 bases. There are 14 residues in the CDR3. Germline V gene sequence: CDR1 GTSNPN, CDR2 SVGIG (reference sequence). Unmatched junction bases numbered 4, after V lost 5 bases and J lost 3 bases.

This chain uses TRBV5-1 with TRBJ1-1; 7 bases agree with TRBD1. This CDR3 is 17 amino acids long. Trimming at V came to 6 bases and at J to 11 bases, leaving 25 bases not matched to a gene. Per the germline V gene, CDR1 is SGHRS and CDR2 is YFSETQ. Here the CDR3 reads CASMVGDLRDSSARAFF. DNA for the CDR3: TGCGCCAGCATGGTTGGGGATCTCCGGGACAGTTCGGCTCGGGCTTTCTTT.

There are a few counts of this clonotype. The V gene is TRBV5-1, the J gene TRBJ1-1, with D uncertain. Between the trimmed V and J ends, which lost 0 bases and 4 bases, there was a span of 10 bases. CDR3 length equals 14 residues. CDR1 and CDR2 from the germline V gene are SGHRS and YFSETQ. The CDR3 sequence is CASSLGGMGTEAFF. DNA of the CDR3: TGCGCCAGCAGCTTGGGGGGAATGGGCACTGAAGCTTTCTTT.

This clonotype occurred many times. The chain employs TRBV28 and TRBJ2-3, with 9 positions matching TRBD2. The CDR3 sequence is 14 residues long. J was trimmed by 4 bases and V by 6 bases; bases with no gene match: 5. Germline lookup yields CDR1 MDHEN and CDR2 SYDVKM. CDR3 sequence: CASRREGLADTQYF. DNA for the CDR3: TGTGCCAGCAGGCGGGAGGGCCTTGCAGATACGCAGTATTTT.

This clonotype was seen only once. The rearrangement links TRBV10-3 to TRBJ2-7; 10 bases align to TRBD1. J was trimmed by 5 bases and V by 0 bases; bases with no gene match: 7. Germline loops: CDR1 ENHRY, CDR2 SYGVKD. The length of the CDR3 is 16 residues. The CDR3 is CAISESGTGVSDEQYF. Here the CDR3 DNA reads TGTGCCATCAGTGAGTCGGGGACAGGGGTTTCCGACGAGCAGTACTTC.

The chain carries TRBV20-1 and TRBJ2-5; D could derive from TRBD1 or TRBD2 (5 bases each). CDR3 length equals 13 residues. Trimming removed 6 bases from V and 3 bases from J, with 14 bases in between. CDR1 DFQATT and CDR2 SNEGSKA come from the germline V gene (reference sequence). The CDR3 DNA reads as TGCAGTGCCACGAGGGTGGGGGAAGAGACCCAGTACTTC. Encoded protein: CSATRVGEETQYF.

This clonotype was picked up one time. The rearrangement links TRBV18 to TRBJ1-1; D possibly corresponds to TRBD1 (6 bases). The germline V gene has CDR1 KGHSH and CDR2 LQKENI. The CDR3 extends over 13 amino acids. Trimming stripped 6 bases from V and 4 bases from J, with 12 bases between. CDR3 sequence reads: CASSREQGTEAFF. The CDR3 DNA reads TGTGCCAGCTCGCGCGAACAGGGCACTGAAGCTTTCTTT.